A single sample is the source of the 21 T cell receptor beta chains below, sequenced in a study of T cells in Graves' hyperthyroidism and ophthalmopathy. TCR beta CDR3 regions were amplified from RNA. TCR CDR3 underwent first-round RT-PCR with the HTBI primer set. TCRdb called the multiplex PCR reads again in MiXCR, with one record for every CDR3 protein. The sample records 650,000 to 750,000 distinct CDR3 sequences, about 15% being singletons. Sequenced input: blood. All receptors derive from a woman aged 18-29 years with Graves' hyperthyroidism.

This clonotype occurred a few times. The CDR3 does not close with the conserved phenylalanine or tryptophan, likely indicating a read error. V is TRBV12-3 or TRBV12-4 and J is TRBJ2-1, with D perhaps assigned TRBD1 or TRBD2 (5 bases each). The V and J ends lost 5 bases and 1 base respectively, with 12 bases between them. The CDR3 runs to 15 residues. This CDR3 reads CASSGTASSYNEQFS. Written as DNA, the CDR3 is TGTGCCAGCAGTGGGACGGCCTCTTCCTACAATGAGCAGTTCTCC.

The CDR3 sequence is CASSIALPLEQFF. The DNA for the CDR3 is TGTGCCAGTAGTATCGCCCTCCCCCTCGAGCAGTTCTTC. The chain carries TRBV19 and TRBJ2-1, with D uncertain. The CDR3 sequence is 13 residues long. Germline-derived CDR1 and CDR2 are LNHDA and SQIVND (reference sequence). Trimming pared 3 bases from V and 10 bases from J, leaving 13 bases between.

In its sample, this clonotype was seen many times. This rearrangement joins TRBV12-3 or TRBV12-4 to TRBJ2-7; no reliable D call. V lost 8 bases to trimming and J lost 3 bases, with 14 bases between them. The CDR3 extends over 13 amino acids. This CDR3 is CASADPDFYEQYF. The CDR3 DNA follows: TGTGCCAGCGCCGACCCTGATTTCTACGAGCAGTACTTC.

V usage is TRBV6-2 or TRBV6-3 and J usage is TRBJ2-1; D call uncertain. The CDR3 spans 14 residues. Trimming shortened V by 0 bases and J by 7 bases, and 10 bases separated the two germline ends. From germline, CDR1 is MNHEY and CDR2 SVGEGT. The CDR3 region has the DNA TGTGCCAGCAGTTACTCGATGTATCAGAATGAGCAGTTCTTC. Amino acids: CASSYSMYQNEQFF.

This clonotype was found many times. The V gene is TRBV20-1, the J gene TRBJ2-1, with 9 positions matching TRBD2. J was trimmed by 7 bases and V by 6 bases; bases with no gene match: 1. This CDR3 comprises 11 residues. Germline-derived CDR1 and CDR2 are DFQATT and SNEGSKA (reference sequence). The CDR3: CSAGLANEQFF. The CDR3 bases are TGCAGTGCCGGACTAGCGAATGAGCAGTTCTTC.

This clonotype came up many times. The rearrangement joins TRBV7-3 to TRBJ2-3; D not certain. The CDR3 has 16 residues. Germline CDR1 SGHTA, CDR2 FQGTGA. Trimming pared 3 bases from V and 2 bases from J, leaving 15 bases between. The CDR3 nucleotides are TGTGCCAGCAGCTTTGTCGTAGGGTTGGACACAGATACGCAGTATTTT. Encoded protein: CASSFVVGLDTDTQYF.

This clonotype was detected only a few times. CDR3 nucleotides: TGTGCCAGCAGCTTAGCGGATGAGAGTACTGAAGCTTTCTTT. This codes for CASSLADESTEAFF. The V gene is TRBV7-9, the J gene TRBJ1-1; the D is unclear. V dropped 0 bases and J dropped 5 bases, with 10 bases sitting between them. Looked up from germline, CDR1 is SEHNR and CDR2 is FQNEAQ (reference sequence). The CDR3 is made up of 14 amino acids.

The rearrangement joins TRBV14 to TRBJ2-4, with D perhaps TRBD1 (6 bases). Per the germline V gene, CDR1 is SGHDN and CDR2 is FVKESK. V shed 8 bases and J shed 9 bases, with 11 bases lying between them. The CDR3 is 11 amino acids. The CDR3 DNA reads TGTGCCAGCTCGGTAGGGGGCATTCAGTACTTC. Translation gives CASSVGGIQYF.

The J gene is TRBJ2-7, the V gene TRBV2, with 7 positions matching TRBD1. This CDR3 contains 14 residues. Germline lookup yields CDR1 SNHLY and CDR2 FYNNEI. The ends lost 4 bases at V and 3 bases at J; junction bases unmatched: 6. Here the CDR3 reads CASSVHGDSYEQYF. CDR3 sequence (DNA): TGTGCCAGCAGTGTCCACGGGGACAGCTACGAGCAGTACTTC.

This clonotype was seen ten or more times. The CDR3 sequence is CAWSVTSLETQYF. Here the CDR3 DNA reads TGTGCCTGGAGTGTAACTTCCCTAGAGACCCAGTACTTC. The genes are TRBV30 and TRBJ2-5; no clear D gene. CDR1 and CDR2 from the germline V gene are GTSNPN and SVGIG (reference sequence). Trimming cost V 0 bases and J 4 bases, with 9 bases left between them. This CDR3 is 13 amino acids long.

This clonotype was seen at least ten times. The genes are TRBV30 and TRBJ2-5; no firm D call. Germline CDR1 and CDR2: GTSNPN and SVGIG (reference sequence). CDR3 length: 10 residues. The germline V and J ends were trimmed by 6 bases and 2 bases, with 4 bases remaining between them. CDR3 DNA: TGTGCCTGCCTACAAGAGACCCAGTACTTC. Protein: CACLQETQYF.

This clonotype was counted at least ten times. The V gene is TRBV29-1, the J gene TRBJ2-2; 11 nucleotides align to TRBD1. Looked up from germline, CDR1 is SQVTM and CDR2 is ANQGSEA. With V trimmed by 2 bases and J by 4 bases, 3 bases remained unmatched. The CDR3 contains 15 residues. CDR3 residues: CSVEWGQGGTGELFF. As DNA, the CDR3 is TGCAGCGTTGAATGGGGACAGGGGGGCACCGGGGAGCTGTTTTTT.

This clonotype was observed many times. The chain joins TRBV30 to TRBJ1-5; no clear D gene. Trimming cost V 4 bases and J 3 bases, with 10 bases left between them. The CDR3 is 13 residues long. The germline V gene encodes CDR1 GTSNPN and CDR2 SVGIG (reference sequence). Written as DNA, the CDR3 is TGTGCCTGGACCGGAGACACCAATCAGCCCCAGCATTTT. Its translation: CAWTGDTNQPQHF. Using reference TRBV30 and TRBJ1-5 for the parts outside the CDR3, the full variable domain is SQTIHQWPATLVQPVGSPLSLECTVEGTSNPNLYWYRQAAGRGLQLLFYSVGIGQISSEVPQNLSASRPQDRQFILSSKKLLLSDSGFYLCAWTGDTNQPQHFGDGTRLSIL.

A few counts support this clonotype. A much larger clone differs from this one at a single base, so this may be a read error. The J gene is TRBJ2-7, the V gene TRBV24-1, with D perhaps TRBD1 or TRBD2 (5 bases each). This CDR3 comprises 12 residues. V was clipped by 2 bases and J by 6 bases, with 7 bases between them. Germline V gene data show CDR1 as KGHDR and CDR2 as SFDVKD. The DNA of the CDR3 is TGTGCCACCAGTGATTCTGGGGGCGAGCAGTACTTC. Translated: CATSDSGGEQYF.

At least ten counts were recorded for this clonotype. The chain recombines TRBV14 with TRBJ2-1, with TRBD2 as a possible D gene (6 bases). With 5 bases removed from V and 9 bases from J, the gap between germline ends came to 17 bases. The CDR3 has 14 amino acids. Germline-derived CDR1 and CDR2 are SGHDN and FVKESK. CDR3 in DNA: TGTGCCAGCAGCTTCTACCGGGAGCTTACTGAGCAGTTCTTC. Its translation: CASSFYRELTEQFF.

The J gene is TRBJ1-1, the V gene TRBV7-9; D is undetermined. The CDR3 is 11 residues long. Trimming shortened V by 8 bases and J by 6 bases, and 10 bases separated the two germline ends. Germline CDR1 and CDR2: SEHNR and FQNEAQ (reference sequence). In DNA form, the CDR3 reads TGTGCCAGCGACATCTCTTCTGAAGCTTTCTTT. This translates into CASDISSEAFF. The complete variable domain, with remaining parts taken from reference TRBV7-9 and TRBJ1-1, reads DTGVSQNPRHKITKRGQNVTFRCDPISEHNRLYWYRQTLGQGPEFLTYFQNEAQLEKSRLLSDRFSAERPKGSFSTLEIQRTEQGDSAMYLCASDISSEAFFGQGTRLTVV.

This clonotype was picked up many times. This chain joins TRBV28 and TRBJ2-1, with D uncertain. The CDR3 is 15 amino acids. Germline V gene data show CDR1 as MDHEN and CDR2 as SYDVKM. With 6 bases removed from V and 3 bases from J, the gap between germline ends came to 15 bases. The CDR3 DNA follows: TGTGCCAGCAGGGACCTAGTTCCTCTCTACAATGAGCAGTTCTTC. Translation: CASRDLVPLYNEQFF. The variable domain in full, with the rest retrieved from reference TRBV28 and TRBJ2-1, is DVKVTQSSRYLVKRTGEKVFLECVQDMDHENMFWYRQDPGLGLRLIYFSYDVKMKEKGDIPEGYSVSREKKERFSLILESASTNQTSMYLCASRDLVPLYNEQFFGPGTRLTVL.

For the CDR3, the DNA is TGCAGTGCCGTGACTAGCGGTGAGAGGCGAGAGACCCAGTACTTC. Protein: CSAVTSGERRETQYF. The chain couples TRBV20-1 to TRBJ2-5; 9 bases agree with TRBD2. Trimming removed 6 bases from V and 4 bases from J; junction bases left unmatched: 12. Germline V gene lookup returns CDR1 DFQATT and CDR2 SNEGSKA (reference sequence). There are 15 residues in the CDR3.

This clonotype was counted between two and nine times. This chain joins TRBV29-1 and TRBJ2-5, with 12 positions matching TRBD2. This CDR3 region has 13 residues. Trimming cost V 7 bases and J 5 bases; bases outside gene matches: 5. Germline V gene lookup returns CDR1 SQVTM and CDR2 ANQGSEA. In nucleotides, the CDR3 is TGCAGCGGAAGGCTAGCGGGAGGGGAGACCCAGTACTTC. This sequence encodes CSGRLAGGETQYF.

The CDR3 loop reads CAWSERTSGTGELFF. The CDR3 DNA reads TGTGCCTGGAGTGAGCGGACTAGCGGTACCGGGGAGCTGTTTTTT. The rearrangement joins TRBV30 to TRBJ2-2; TRBD2 agrees at 10 bases. The trim removed 1 base at V and 5 bases at J, leaving 4 bases unmatched. CDR3 length: 15 amino acids. Germline CDR1 reads GTSNPN; CDR2 reads SVGIG (reference sequence).

This clonotype has ten or more counts. The chain couples TRBV7-2 to TRBJ1-3; 9 bases are shared with TRBD1. The CDR3 totals 15 residues. CDR1 SGHTA and CDR2 FQGNSA come from the germline V gene. After removal of 5 bases from V and 7 bases from J, the junction contained 9 bases not matched to a gene. The CDR3 DNA follows: TGTGCCAGCAGCATGGGACAGGGTTATCGTAACACCATATATTTT. Protein: CASSMGQGYRNTIYF.